The 21 T cell receptor beta chains given below trace back to one sample, sequenced in a study of cytomegalovirus exposure and HLA in healthy donors. 13 Jbeta primers and 60 Vbeta primers were used for the PCR. Clones were read by immunoSEQ multiplex PCR, and TCRdb kept only the in-frame ones, dropping some. The sample includes about 130,000 clones, 8.9% of them seen just once. The material sequenced was PBMCs. Receptor source: a woman in her forties in good health and CMV-seropositive.

The V gene is TRBV5-1, the J gene TRBJ2-5; D might be TRBD1 (5 bases). Germline CDR1 is SGHRS and CDR2 is YFSETQ. V was trimmed by 1 base and J by 3 bases, leaving 10 bases between them. The CDR3 extends over 14 amino acids. Written as DNA, the CDR3 is TGCGCCAGCAGCTTGATCAGGGTGGAAGAGACCCAGTACTTC. Protein sequence: CASSLIRVEETQYF.

The chain links TRBV9 to TRBJ1-1; no clear D gene. Germline lookup yields CDR1 SGDLS and CDR2 YYNGEE. The CDR3 is 13 residues long. V lost 0 bases, J lost 8 bases, and 11 bases lay in between. CDR3 residues: CASSVASLGEAFF. The CDR3 DNA reads TGTGCCAGCAGCGTAGCCTCCCTCGGGGAAGCTTTCTTT.

This clone was seen more than once but under ten times. This chain links TRBV15 with TRBJ2-7; D is possibly TRBD2 (6 bases). V lost 0 bases, J lost 2 bases, and 14 bases lay in between. The CDR3 length is 16 residues. The germline V gene has CDR1 LNHNV and CDR2 YYDKDF (reference sequence). CDR3: CATSRDTGGSPYEQYF. CDR3 bases: TGTGCCACCAGCAGAGATACCGGGGGATCTCCCTACGAGCAGTACTTC.

This clone was observed a few times. V gene TRBV6-5 combines with J gene TRBJ1-6; D remains ambiguous. The CDR3 contains 14 residues. The V gene's germline CDR1 is MNHEY and CDR2 SVGAGI. V gave up 6 bases and J gave up 0 bases, with 6 bases separating them. CDR3 amino acids: CASRQNSYNSPLHF. CDR3 bases: TGTGCCAGCAGACAGAACTCCTATAATTCACCCCTCCACTTT.

The chain is built from TRBV27 and TRBJ1-2, with D unclear. V was trimmed by 0 bases and J by 7 bases, leaving 15 bases between them. This CDR3 comprises 15 residues. Germline CDR1 and CDR2: MNHEY and SMNVEV (reference sequence). CDR3 amino acids: CASSLSITGPGGYTF. The CDR3 coding sequence is TGTGCCAGCAGTTTATCGATAACTGGTCCAGGTGGCTACACCTTC.

The CDR3 nucleotides read TGTGCCAGCAGCTTGCCAGCCTACAATGAGCAGTTCTTC. Amino acids: CASSLPAYNEQFF. This chain links TRBV5-5 with TRBJ2-1; D ambiguous. V was pared by 1 base and J by 2 bases, with 4 bases between. Germline values: CDR1 SGHKS, CDR2 YYEKEE (reference sequence). The CDR3 contains 13 residues.

The chain combines TRBV6-6 with TRBJ1-6, with TRBD1 identical over 8 bases. The CDR3 sequence is 15 residues long. Trimming cost V 6 bases and J 7 bases; bases outside gene matches: 8. The germline CDR1 and CDR2 sequences are MNHNY and SVGAGI (reference sequence). In DNA, the CDR3 is TGTGCCAGCAGCTACGACAGGGGAAAAAATTCACCCCTCCACTTT. It is translated as CASSYDRGKNSPLHF.

This clone was seen only a few times. This chain uses TRBV5-1 with TRBJ2-3; the D is unclear. CDR3 length: 14 amino acids. Germline CDR1 and CDR2: SGHRS and YFSETQ. Trimming shortened V by 0 bases and J by 8 bases, and 13 bases separated the two germline ends. DNA of the CDR3: TGCGCCAGCAGCTTGGAACCCACCTCAGGTACGCAGTATTTT. This gives the protein CASSLEPTSGTQYF.

The chain joins TRBV7-8 to TRBJ2-2, with D perhaps matching TRBD2 (5 bases). CDR1 is SGHVS and CDR2 is FQNEAQ in the germline V gene. The CDR3 covers 13 residues. Trimming took 4 bases from V and 4 from J, leaving 7 bases between them. CDR3 protein: CASSSGLTGELFF. The CDR3 nucleotides read TGTGCCAGCAGCTCTGGACTCACCGGGGAGCTGTTTTTT.

This clone occurred a few times. This chain joins TRBV5-1 and TRBJ1-1; D call uncertain. V was trimmed by 4 bases and J by 3 bases, leaving 13 bases between them. The germline gives CDR1 SGHRS, CDR2 YFSETQ. This CDR3 comprises 14 residues. The CDR3 sequence: CASSRTGKDTEAFF. CDR3 sequence (DNA): TGCGCCAGCAGCCGTACGGGAAAGGACACTGAAGCTTTCTTT.

This clone appeared once. This chain joins TRBV7-2 and TRBJ2-7, with D possibly matching TRBD2 (5 bases). The V end was cut by 1 base, the J end by 7 bases, with 17 bases between. CDR3 length: 15 amino acids. Germline V gene sequence: CDR1 SGHTA, CDR2 FQGNSA. In nucleotides, the CDR3 is TGTGCCAGCAGCTTAGGTCGGACCATAAGCGGAGAGCAGTACTTC. Its translation: CASSLGRTISGEQYF.

The V and J genes are TRBV5-6 and TRBJ1-1, with TRBD1 as a possible D gene (6 bases). V dropped 4 bases and J dropped 1 base, with 17 bases sitting between them. The CDR3 has 16 amino acids. Germline CDR1 and CDR2: SGHDT and YYEEEE. This CDR3 reads CASSPGQKPRNTEAFF. In DNA, the CDR3 is TGTGCCAGCAGCCCCGGACAGAAGCCTCGGAACACTGAAGCTTTCTTT.

The chain links TRBV5-6 to TRBJ1-2; the D gene is possibly TRBD1 (5 bases). Trimming took 4 bases from V and 7 from J, leaving 23 bases between them. This CDR3 has 16 amino acids. Germline CDR1 and CDR2: SGHDT and YYEEEE. CDR3 region: CASSPLGGSVLGGYTF. Here the CDR3 DNA reads TGTGCCAGCAGCCCCCTCGGGGGTTCAGTTTTGGGTGGCTACACCTTC.

This clone was observed once. The chain uses TRBV5-4 and TRBJ1-2; 7 bases are a match to TRBD1. This CDR3 region has 15 residues. The trim removed 0 bases at V and 5 bases at J, leaving 7 bases unmatched. CDR1 SGHNT and CDR2 YYREEE come from the germline V gene (reference sequence). Written as DNA, the CDR3 is TGTGCCAGCAGCTTGGCCCGGGGACAGAAATATGGCTACACCTTC. This sequence encodes CASSLARGQKYGYTF.

In nucleotides, the CDR3 is TGTGCCAGCAGCTTCCAGGTGGGCGATACGCAGTATTTT. This encodes CASSFQVGDTQYF. This chain links TRBV7-3 with TRBJ2-3; the D is unclear. This CDR3 has 13 residues. The germline CDR1 and CDR2 sequences are SGHTA and FQGTGA. With 3 bases removed from V and 6 bases from J, the gap between germline ends came to 10 bases.

This clone showed up just a few times. This chain uses TRBV2 with TRBJ1-5, with D unresolved. Germline CDR1 SNHLY, CDR2 FYNNEI. Trimming left V 1 base short and J 5 bases short, with 6 bases between. The length of the CDR3 is 13 residues. The CDR3 DNA reads TGTGCCAGCAGTGAAGACAGATATCAGCCCCAGCATTTT. It encodes CASSEDRYQPQHF.

This clone was found a few times. The V and J genes are TRBV27 and TRBJ1-6; 8 bases fit TRBD1. The CDR3 contains 14 residues. Per the germline V gene, CDR1 is MNHEY and CDR2 is SMNVEV (reference sequence). Losses at the gene ends were 1 base for V and 7 bases for J; bases not matched to a gene: 0. CDR3 sequence: CASSLWTGNSPLHF. The CDR3 DNA reads as TGTGCCAGCAGTTTATGGACAGGGAATTCACCCCTCCACTTT.

This clone was counted between two and nine times. The gene calls are TRBV5-6 and TRBJ1-5; no definite D call. CDR3 length: 13 amino acids. Per the germline V gene, CDR1 is SGHDT and CDR2 is YYEEEE. With 0 bases removed from V and 3 bases from J, the gap between germline ends came to 4 bases. This CDR3 reads CASSLGNNQPQHF. DNA of the CDR3: TGTGCCAGCAGCTTGGGTAACAATCAGCCCCAGCATTTT.

There are a few counts of this clone. This rearrangement joins TRBV27 to TRBJ2-7; 9 positions match TRBD1. Germline CDR1 and CDR2: MNHEY and SMNVEV (reference sequence). This CDR3 comprises 17 residues. The V and J ends lost 5 bases and 0 bases, in that order; junction bases with no gene match: 11. This CDR3 is CASSPIGQGTYSYEQYF. In nucleotides, the CDR3 is TGTGCCAGCAGTCCGATCGGACAGGGGACGTACTCCTACGAGCAGTACTTC.

This chain connects TRBV7-9 to TRBJ1-2; D is unclear. Germline V gene sequence: CDR1 SEHNR, CDR2 FQNEAQ (reference sequence). V was clipped by 4 bases and J by 8 bases, with 8 bases between them. The CDR3 is 11 amino acids. CDR3 region: CASSSYIGYTF. The CDR3 region has the DNA TGTGCCAGCAGCTCATACATCGGCTACACCTTC.

The table lists this clone with a few counts. The rearrangement links TRBV2 to TRBJ2-5; maybe TRBD2 (6 bases). Between the trimmed V and J ends, which lost 6 bases and 0 bases, there was a span of 11 bases. CDR3 length: 14 residues. Per the germline V gene, CDR1 is SNHLY and CDR2 is FYNNEI. This CDR3 reads CASRPAGNQETQYF. CDR3 nucleotides: TGTGCCAGCAGACCCGCGGGGAACCAAGAGACCCAGTACTTC.